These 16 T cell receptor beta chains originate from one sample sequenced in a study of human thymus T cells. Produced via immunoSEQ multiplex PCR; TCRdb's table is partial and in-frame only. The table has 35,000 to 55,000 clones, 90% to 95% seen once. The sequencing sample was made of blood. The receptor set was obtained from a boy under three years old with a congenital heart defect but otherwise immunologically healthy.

CDR3: CASSSRLAGSQETQYF. The CDR3 region has the DNA TGTGCCAGCAGCTCCCGACTAGCGGGGAGCCAAGAGACCCAGTACTTC. This chain uses TRBV7-9 with TRBJ2-5; 11 bases map to TRBD2. V gave up 4 bases and J gave up 1 base; unmatched junction bases: 5. CDR3 length: 16 amino acids. Germline CDR1 reads SEHNR; CDR2 reads FQNEAQ (reference sequence).

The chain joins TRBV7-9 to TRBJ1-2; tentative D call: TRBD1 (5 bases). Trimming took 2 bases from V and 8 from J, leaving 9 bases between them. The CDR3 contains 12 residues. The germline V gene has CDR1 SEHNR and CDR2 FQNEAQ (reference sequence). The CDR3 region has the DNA TGTGCCAGCAGCTTATACGGGGACGGCTACACCTTC. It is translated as CASSLYGDGYTF.

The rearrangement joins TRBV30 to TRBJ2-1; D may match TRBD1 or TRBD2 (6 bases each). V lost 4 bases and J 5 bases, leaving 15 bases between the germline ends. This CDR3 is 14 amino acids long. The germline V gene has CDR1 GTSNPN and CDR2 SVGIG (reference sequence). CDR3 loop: CAWIRGGGNNEQFF. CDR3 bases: TGTGCCTGGATTCGTGGGGGCGGGAACAATGAGCAGTTCTTC.

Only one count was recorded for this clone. The CDR3 spells CASSYRVVGNTIYF. The CDR3 nucleotides are TGTGCCAGCAGTTACAGGGTTGTTGGAAACACCATATATTTT. The genes are TRBV6-6 and TRBJ1-3; D remains unclear. The CDR3 is 14 residues long. V was pared by 2 bases and J by 3 bases, with 8 bases between. The germline CDR1 and CDR2 sequences are MNHNY and SVGAGI (reference sequence).

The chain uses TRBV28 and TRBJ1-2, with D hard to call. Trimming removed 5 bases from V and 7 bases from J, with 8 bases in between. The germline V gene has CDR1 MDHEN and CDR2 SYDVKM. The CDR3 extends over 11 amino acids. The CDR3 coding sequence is TGTGCCAGCAGTCAGTGGGGTGGCTACACCTTC. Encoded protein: CASSQWGGYTF.

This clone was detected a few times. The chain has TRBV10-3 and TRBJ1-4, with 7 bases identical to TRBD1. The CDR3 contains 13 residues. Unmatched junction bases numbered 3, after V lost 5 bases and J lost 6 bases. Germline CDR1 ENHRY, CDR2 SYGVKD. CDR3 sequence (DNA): TGTGCCATCAGTAGACAGGGTGATGAAAAACTGTTTTTT. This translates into CAISRQGDEKLFF.

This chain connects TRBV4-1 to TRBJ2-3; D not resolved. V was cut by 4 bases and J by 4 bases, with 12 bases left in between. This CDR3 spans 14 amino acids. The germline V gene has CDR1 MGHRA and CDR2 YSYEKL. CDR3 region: CASSPQTGPDTQYF. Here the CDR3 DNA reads TGCGCCAGCAGCCCCCAAACGGGCCCAGATACGCAGTATTTT.

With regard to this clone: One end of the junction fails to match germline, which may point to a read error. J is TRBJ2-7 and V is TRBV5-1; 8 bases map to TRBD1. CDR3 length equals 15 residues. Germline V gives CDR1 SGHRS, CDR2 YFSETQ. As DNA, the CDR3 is TGCGCCAGCAGCCCAAGACGGCAGGGGGCATACGAGCAGCACTTC. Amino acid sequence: CASSPRRQGAYEQHF.

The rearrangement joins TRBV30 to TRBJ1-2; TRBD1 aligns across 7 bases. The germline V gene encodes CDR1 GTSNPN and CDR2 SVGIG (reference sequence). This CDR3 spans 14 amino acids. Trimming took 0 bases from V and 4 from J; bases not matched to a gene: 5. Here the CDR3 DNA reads TGTGCCTGGAGTGTCGGGGCAGGGGGCTATGGCTACACCTTC. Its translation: CAWSVGAGGYGYTF.

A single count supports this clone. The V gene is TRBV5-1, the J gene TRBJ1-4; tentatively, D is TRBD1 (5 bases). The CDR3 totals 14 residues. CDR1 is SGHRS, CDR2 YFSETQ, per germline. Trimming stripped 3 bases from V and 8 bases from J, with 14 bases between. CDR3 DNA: TGCGCCAGCAGCTCCGGGACGGCGGGGGAAAAACTGTTTTTT. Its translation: CASSSGTAGEKLFF.

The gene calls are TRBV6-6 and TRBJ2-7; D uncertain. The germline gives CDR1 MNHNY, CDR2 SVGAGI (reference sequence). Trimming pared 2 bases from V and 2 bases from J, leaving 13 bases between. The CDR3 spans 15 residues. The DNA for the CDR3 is TGTGCCAGCAGTTACGATCTGACAAGTACCTACGAGCAGTACTTC. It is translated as CASSYDLTSTYEQYF.

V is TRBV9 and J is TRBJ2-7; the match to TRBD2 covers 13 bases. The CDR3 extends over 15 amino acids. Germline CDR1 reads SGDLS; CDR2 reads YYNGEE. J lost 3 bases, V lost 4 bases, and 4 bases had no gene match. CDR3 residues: CASSPRTSGGYEQYF. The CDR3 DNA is TGTGCCAGCAGCCCCCGGACTAGCGGGGGCTACGAGCAGTACTTC.

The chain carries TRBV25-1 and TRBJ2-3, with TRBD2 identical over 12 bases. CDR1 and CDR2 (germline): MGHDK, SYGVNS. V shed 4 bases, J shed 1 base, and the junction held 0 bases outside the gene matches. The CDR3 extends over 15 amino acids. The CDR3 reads CASSGLAGGTDTQYF. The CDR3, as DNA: TGTGCCAGCAGTGGACTAGCGGGGGGCACAGATACGCAGTATTTT.

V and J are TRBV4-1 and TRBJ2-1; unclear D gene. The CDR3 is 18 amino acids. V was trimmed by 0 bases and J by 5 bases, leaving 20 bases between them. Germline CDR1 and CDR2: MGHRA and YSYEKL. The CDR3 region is CASSQEGLAYHANNEQFF. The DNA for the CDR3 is TGCGCCAGCAGCCAAGAGGGTTTGGCTTACCACGCAAACAATGAGCAGTTCTTC.

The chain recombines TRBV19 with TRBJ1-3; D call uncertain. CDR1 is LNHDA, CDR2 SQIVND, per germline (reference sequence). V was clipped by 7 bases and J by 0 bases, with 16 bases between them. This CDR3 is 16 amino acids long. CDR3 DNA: TGTGCCAGTAAAGAAGCTCTTCTCAGCTCTGGAAACACCATATATTTT. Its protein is CASKEALLSSGNTIYF.

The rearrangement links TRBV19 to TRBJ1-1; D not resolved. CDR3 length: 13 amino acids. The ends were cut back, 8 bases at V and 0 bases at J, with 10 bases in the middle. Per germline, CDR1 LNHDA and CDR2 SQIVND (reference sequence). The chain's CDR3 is CASSPVLNTEAFF. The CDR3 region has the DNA TGTGCCAGTTCCCCCGTCCTGAACACTGAAGCTTTCTTT.